A single sample gave rise to the 19 T cell receptor beta chains below, sequenced in a study of identical twins. TCRdb re-analysed the 5' RACE reads in MiXCR, keeping a single row per CDR3 protein. Of 1.5 million or so distinct CDR3 sequences detected, about 32% appear once; the ten largest clones hold about 0.25%. The specimen was cord blood. These receptors all come from a newborn girl in good health.

This chain uses TRBV6-2 or TRBV6-3 with TRBJ2-5; TRBD2 matches at 9 bases. V was clipped by 0 bases and J by 1 base; unmatched bases: 12. The CDR3 is 19 amino acids. CDR1 and CDR2 (germline): MNHEY, SVGEGT. CDR3 sequence: CASSYSTGSGGLLQETQYF. The CDR3 region has the DNA TGTGCCAGCAGTTACTCTACGGGTAGCGGGGGTCTTCTCCAAGAGACCCAGTACTTC.

At least ten counts were recorded for this clonotype. The V call is TRBV20-1, the J call TRBJ2-1; possible D gene TRBD2, 7 bases. V was clipped by 6 bases and J by 10 bases, with 22 bases between them. The germline gives CDR1 DFQATT, CDR2 SNEGSKA (reference sequence). The CDR3 totals 14 residues. The DNA of the CDR3 is TGCAGTGCCCTACGGGGGGCATACAATTTGGAGCAGTTCTTC. Translated, it gives CSALRGAYNLEQFF.

This clonotype was seen only a few times. V and J are TRBV4-1 and TRBJ1-4; tentative D call: TRBD1 (5 bases). The CDR3 is 18 amino acids. The germline V gene has CDR1 MGHRA and CDR2 YSYEKL. The V end was cut by 2 bases, the J end by 8 bases, with 24 bases between. The CDR3 DNA reads as TGCGCCAGCAGCCAAAGAACCGCGATGGCATCCTGGGGCGAAAAACTGTTTTTT. Amino acid sequence: CASSQRTAMASWGEKLFF.

The chain carries TRBV28 and TRBJ1-2; D gene uncertain. This CDR3 has 14 amino acids. The ends were cut back, 5 bases at V and 5 bases at J, with 15 bases in the middle. CDR1 and CDR2 (germline): MDHEN, SYDVKM. The CDR3 here is CASSPRQPLYGYTF. For the CDR3, the DNA is TGTGCCAGCAGTCCGAGGCAGCCGCTTTATGGCTACACCTTC.

This chain joins TRBV5-1 and TRBJ2-3, with D maybe TRBD1 (6 bases). This CDR3 is 16 amino acids long. The germline V gene encodes CDR1 SGHRS and CDR2 YFSETQ. The germline V and J ends were trimmed by 5 bases and 4 bases, with 20 bases remaining between them. CDR3 protein: CASRDTGSIGADTQYF. The CDR3 nucleotides are TGCGCCAGCAGGGACACAGGGTCCATAGGCGCAGATACGCAGTATTTT.

This clonotype has a handful of counts. V and J are TRBV6-5 and TRBJ2-1; TRBD2 agrees at 9 bases. The junction had 9 bases not matched to a gene; V was cut back by 5 bases and J by 4 bases. In germline, CDR1 is MNHEY, CDR2 SVGAGI. The CDR3 has 16 residues. The CDR3 DNA sequence: TGTGCCAGCAGTAACCTGGGACTAGCAGCTTACAATGAGCAGTTCTTC. It codes for CASSNLGLAAYNEQFF.

The V and J genes are TRBV20-1 and TRBJ2-1, with 9 bases identical to TRBD2. The germline V gene encodes CDR1 DFQATT and CDR2 SNEGSKA (reference sequence). The CDR3 runs to 16 residues. The V and J ends lost 0 bases and 1 base, in that order; junction bases with no gene match: 4. CDR3 DNA sequence: TGCAGTGCTAGAGATGGGCTAGCGGGGTCCTACAATGAGCAGTTCTTC. Protein product: CSARDGLAGSYNEQFF.

The rearrangement links TRBV18 to TRBJ1-4, with 7 bases aligning to TRBD1. The V and J ends lost 3 bases and 3 bases, in that order; junction bases with no gene match: 10. CDR1 is KGHSH and CDR2 is LQKENI in the germline V gene. This CDR3 spans 17 amino acids. CDR3 loop: CASSPTTRTGANEKLFF. For the CDR3, the DNA is TGTGCCAGCTCACCTACTACCCGGACAGGAGCTAATGAAAAACTGTTTTTT.

This sequence joins TRBV12-3 or TRBV12-4 and TRBJ1-6; 8 bases agree with TRBD1. V shed 7 bases and J 8 bases; nucleotides not matched to a gene: 1. The CDR3 covers 12 residues. The DNA for the CDR3 is TGTGCCAGCACAGGGGGCGATTCACCCCTCCACTTT. Translation: CASTGGDSPLHF.

V is TRBV6-1 and J is TRBJ1-2, with D hard to call. Germline-derived CDR1 and CDR2 are MNHNS and SASEGT. V lost 7 bases and J 8 bases, leaving 17 bases between the germline ends. CDR3 length equals 13 residues. In DNA form, the CDR3 reads TGTGCCAGCATTCCTTCCGGGCCCGGCGGCTACACCTTC. Its protein product is CASIPSGPGGYTF.

As for this clonotype: The junction shows a germline mismatch at one end, possibly a read error. CDR3 sequence: CASSLVTLPIDGYEQYF. In nucleotides, the CDR3 is TGTGCTAGCAGCTTAGTAACCCTCCCAATCGACGGCTACGAGCAGTACTTC. The rearrangement uses TRBV7-8 and TRBJ2-7, with D unclear. Germline-derived CDR1 and CDR2 are SGHVS and FQNEAQ. The CDR3 spans 17 residues.

The gene calls are TRBV11-2 and TRBJ2-3; TRBD2 agrees at 8 bases. The V and J ends lost 5 bases and 4 bases, in that order; junction bases with no gene match: 8. The CDR3 is 15 amino acids. The germline V gene has CDR1 SGHAT and CDR2 FQNNGV. The CDR3 here is CASSRITGGSDTQYF. As DNA, the CDR3 is TGTGCCAGCAGCCGAATCACGGGAGGGTCAGATACGCAGTATTTT.

The chain links TRBV3-1 to TRBJ1-6; 9 bases are a match to TRBD1. The CDR3 has 17 amino acids. CDR1 is LGHDT and CDR2 is YNNKEL in the germline V gene (reference sequence). Germline trimming cut 4 bases from V and 7 bases from J; bases unmatched to any gene: 11. In nucleotides, the CDR3 is TGTGCCAGCAGCCTTTCCTTTTACAGGGGGCGGAATTCACCCCTCCACTTT. It yields the protein CASSLSFYRGRNSPLHF.

V and J are TRBV4-1 and TRBJ2-7, with D perhaps matching TRBD1 or TRBD2 (5 bases each). From germline, CDR1 is MGHRA and CDR2 YSYEKL. CDR3 length: 15 residues. Trimming shortened V by 1 base and J by 3 bases, and 13 bases separated the two germline ends. CDR3 sequence: CASSQVAGDLYEQYF. The CDR3 nucleotides read TGCGCCAGCAGCCAAGTCGCCGGGGACCTCTACGAGCAGTACTTC.

The chain combines TRBV4-2 with TRBJ2-1, with 7 bases lining up with TRBD2. Trimming cost V 0 bases and J 6 bases; bases outside gene matches: 2. This CDR3 has 14 residues. CDR1 and CDR2 from the germline V gene are LGHNA and YNFKEQ. The CDR3 nucleotides are TGTGCCAGCAGCCAAGATTGGACTAGCAATGAGCAGTTCTTC. This codes for CASSQDWTSNEQFF.

This clonotype was seen only a few times. The chain combines TRBV7-2 with TRBJ1-1, with D possibly matching TRBD1 (6 bases). Trimming left V 5 bases short and J 6 bases short, with 16 bases between. The V gene's germline CDR1 is SGHTA and CDR2 FQGNSA. This CDR3 has 14 residues. The CDR3 loop reads CASSASDKGAEAFF. The CDR3 nucleotides read TGTGCCAGCAGCGCGTCGGATAAGGGGGCTGAAGCTTTCTTT.

The rearrangement links TRBV9 to TRBJ2-5; 13 nucleotides line up with TRBD2. This CDR3 comprises 15 residues. Looked up from germline, CDR1 is SGDLS and CDR2 is YYNGEE. The trim removed 4 bases at V and 4 bases at J, leaving 4 bases unmatched. CDR3 DNA: TGTGCCAGCAGCTGGACTAGCGGGAGAGGAGAGACCCAGTACTTC. Protein sequence: CASSWTSGRGETQYF.

The V call is TRBV2, the J call TRBJ2-1; D is perhaps TRBD2 (5 bases). Germline V CDR1 and CDR2: SNHLY, FYNNEI. This CDR3 spans 16 amino acids. Deletions cut 4 bases from V and 0 bases from J, with 13 bases between. This chain's CDR3 is CASSGRQALSYNEQFF. CDR3 nucleotides: TGTGCCAGCAGTGGGAGGCAGGCCCTCTCCTACAATGAGCAGTTCTTC.

The rearrangement joins TRBV29-1 to TRBJ2-5, with 8 bases fitting TRBD1. V lost 5 bases and J lost 5; bases outside the gene matches: 10. Per germline, CDR1 SQVTM and CDR2 ANQGSEA. This CDR3 is 14 amino acids long. The chain's CDR3 is CSVTPRTGLETQYF. The DNA for the CDR3 is TGCAGCGTTACCCCACGGACAGGGCTGGAGACCCAGTACTTC.